This T cell receptor beta chain was retrieved from a study of T cell responses to AZD1222 COVID-19 vaccine. V was pared by 2 bases and J by 4 bases, with 8 bases of the junction left unmatched. Germline CDR1 and CDR2: MNHEY and SVGEGT. CDR3 length: 16 amino acids. This clone came up a few times. Clones were sequenced by immunoSEQ multiplex PCR, and TCRdb holds only the in-frame ones, with some missing. The sample holds about 90,000 clones, about 90% seen once. Sequenced material: peripheral blood, taken on day 0 of MenACWY control vaccination. The genes are TRBV6-2 or TRBV6-3 and TRBJ2-3; 8 bases map to TRBD2. The receptor was derived from an adult in good health. CDR3 sequence reads: CASSYVGLAEADTQYF. CDR3 in DNA: TGTGCCAGCAGTTACGTTGGACTAGCAGAGGCAGATACGCAGTATTTT.